The clone carrying this T cell receptor (beta chain) was counted once. What it binds is unknown. This record comes from a study of cytomegalovirus exposure and HLA in healthy donors. Generated by immunoSEQ multiplex PCR, the TCRdb table keeps only in-frame clones and is missing some. The sample yields 220,000 or so clones, 90% to 95% seen once. The junction had 9 bases not matched to a gene; V was cut back by 4 bases and J by 2 bases. Germline lookup yields CDR1 ENHRY and CDR2 SYGVKD. The CDR3 sequence is 17 residues long. Study-wide results and limits: Reported results showed that the classifier diagnosed cytomegalovirus status with high specificity and sensitivity. Most TCR sequences were rare, but some public TCRs occurred in many donors.

The study drew the donors from its approximately 110-subject validation cohort, separate from the approximately 700-subject first cohort. The sequence was collected from a woman aged 18-30 years in good health and CMV-seronegative. The chain carries TRBV10-3 and TRBJ2-7, with 12 bases identical to TRBD2. The sample taken for sequencing was PBMCs. As DNA, the CDR3 is TGTGCCATCAGTGGTTCGACTAGCGGGAGTTCCCCCTACGAGCAGTACTTC. It translates to CAISGSTSGSSPYEQYF.